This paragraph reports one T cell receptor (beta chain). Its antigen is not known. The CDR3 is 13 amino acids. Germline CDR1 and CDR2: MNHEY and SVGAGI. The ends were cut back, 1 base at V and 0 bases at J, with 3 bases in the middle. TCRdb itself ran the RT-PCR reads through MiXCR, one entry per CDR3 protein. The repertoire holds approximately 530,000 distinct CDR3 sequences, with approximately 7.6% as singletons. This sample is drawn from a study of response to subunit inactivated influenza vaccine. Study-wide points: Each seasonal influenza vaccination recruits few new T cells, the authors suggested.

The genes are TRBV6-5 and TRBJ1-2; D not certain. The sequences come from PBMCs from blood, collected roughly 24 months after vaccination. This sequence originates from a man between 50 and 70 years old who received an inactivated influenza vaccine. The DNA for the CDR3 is TGTGCCAGCAGTTACTTTGCTAACTATGGCTACACCTTC. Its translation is CASSYFANYGYTF.